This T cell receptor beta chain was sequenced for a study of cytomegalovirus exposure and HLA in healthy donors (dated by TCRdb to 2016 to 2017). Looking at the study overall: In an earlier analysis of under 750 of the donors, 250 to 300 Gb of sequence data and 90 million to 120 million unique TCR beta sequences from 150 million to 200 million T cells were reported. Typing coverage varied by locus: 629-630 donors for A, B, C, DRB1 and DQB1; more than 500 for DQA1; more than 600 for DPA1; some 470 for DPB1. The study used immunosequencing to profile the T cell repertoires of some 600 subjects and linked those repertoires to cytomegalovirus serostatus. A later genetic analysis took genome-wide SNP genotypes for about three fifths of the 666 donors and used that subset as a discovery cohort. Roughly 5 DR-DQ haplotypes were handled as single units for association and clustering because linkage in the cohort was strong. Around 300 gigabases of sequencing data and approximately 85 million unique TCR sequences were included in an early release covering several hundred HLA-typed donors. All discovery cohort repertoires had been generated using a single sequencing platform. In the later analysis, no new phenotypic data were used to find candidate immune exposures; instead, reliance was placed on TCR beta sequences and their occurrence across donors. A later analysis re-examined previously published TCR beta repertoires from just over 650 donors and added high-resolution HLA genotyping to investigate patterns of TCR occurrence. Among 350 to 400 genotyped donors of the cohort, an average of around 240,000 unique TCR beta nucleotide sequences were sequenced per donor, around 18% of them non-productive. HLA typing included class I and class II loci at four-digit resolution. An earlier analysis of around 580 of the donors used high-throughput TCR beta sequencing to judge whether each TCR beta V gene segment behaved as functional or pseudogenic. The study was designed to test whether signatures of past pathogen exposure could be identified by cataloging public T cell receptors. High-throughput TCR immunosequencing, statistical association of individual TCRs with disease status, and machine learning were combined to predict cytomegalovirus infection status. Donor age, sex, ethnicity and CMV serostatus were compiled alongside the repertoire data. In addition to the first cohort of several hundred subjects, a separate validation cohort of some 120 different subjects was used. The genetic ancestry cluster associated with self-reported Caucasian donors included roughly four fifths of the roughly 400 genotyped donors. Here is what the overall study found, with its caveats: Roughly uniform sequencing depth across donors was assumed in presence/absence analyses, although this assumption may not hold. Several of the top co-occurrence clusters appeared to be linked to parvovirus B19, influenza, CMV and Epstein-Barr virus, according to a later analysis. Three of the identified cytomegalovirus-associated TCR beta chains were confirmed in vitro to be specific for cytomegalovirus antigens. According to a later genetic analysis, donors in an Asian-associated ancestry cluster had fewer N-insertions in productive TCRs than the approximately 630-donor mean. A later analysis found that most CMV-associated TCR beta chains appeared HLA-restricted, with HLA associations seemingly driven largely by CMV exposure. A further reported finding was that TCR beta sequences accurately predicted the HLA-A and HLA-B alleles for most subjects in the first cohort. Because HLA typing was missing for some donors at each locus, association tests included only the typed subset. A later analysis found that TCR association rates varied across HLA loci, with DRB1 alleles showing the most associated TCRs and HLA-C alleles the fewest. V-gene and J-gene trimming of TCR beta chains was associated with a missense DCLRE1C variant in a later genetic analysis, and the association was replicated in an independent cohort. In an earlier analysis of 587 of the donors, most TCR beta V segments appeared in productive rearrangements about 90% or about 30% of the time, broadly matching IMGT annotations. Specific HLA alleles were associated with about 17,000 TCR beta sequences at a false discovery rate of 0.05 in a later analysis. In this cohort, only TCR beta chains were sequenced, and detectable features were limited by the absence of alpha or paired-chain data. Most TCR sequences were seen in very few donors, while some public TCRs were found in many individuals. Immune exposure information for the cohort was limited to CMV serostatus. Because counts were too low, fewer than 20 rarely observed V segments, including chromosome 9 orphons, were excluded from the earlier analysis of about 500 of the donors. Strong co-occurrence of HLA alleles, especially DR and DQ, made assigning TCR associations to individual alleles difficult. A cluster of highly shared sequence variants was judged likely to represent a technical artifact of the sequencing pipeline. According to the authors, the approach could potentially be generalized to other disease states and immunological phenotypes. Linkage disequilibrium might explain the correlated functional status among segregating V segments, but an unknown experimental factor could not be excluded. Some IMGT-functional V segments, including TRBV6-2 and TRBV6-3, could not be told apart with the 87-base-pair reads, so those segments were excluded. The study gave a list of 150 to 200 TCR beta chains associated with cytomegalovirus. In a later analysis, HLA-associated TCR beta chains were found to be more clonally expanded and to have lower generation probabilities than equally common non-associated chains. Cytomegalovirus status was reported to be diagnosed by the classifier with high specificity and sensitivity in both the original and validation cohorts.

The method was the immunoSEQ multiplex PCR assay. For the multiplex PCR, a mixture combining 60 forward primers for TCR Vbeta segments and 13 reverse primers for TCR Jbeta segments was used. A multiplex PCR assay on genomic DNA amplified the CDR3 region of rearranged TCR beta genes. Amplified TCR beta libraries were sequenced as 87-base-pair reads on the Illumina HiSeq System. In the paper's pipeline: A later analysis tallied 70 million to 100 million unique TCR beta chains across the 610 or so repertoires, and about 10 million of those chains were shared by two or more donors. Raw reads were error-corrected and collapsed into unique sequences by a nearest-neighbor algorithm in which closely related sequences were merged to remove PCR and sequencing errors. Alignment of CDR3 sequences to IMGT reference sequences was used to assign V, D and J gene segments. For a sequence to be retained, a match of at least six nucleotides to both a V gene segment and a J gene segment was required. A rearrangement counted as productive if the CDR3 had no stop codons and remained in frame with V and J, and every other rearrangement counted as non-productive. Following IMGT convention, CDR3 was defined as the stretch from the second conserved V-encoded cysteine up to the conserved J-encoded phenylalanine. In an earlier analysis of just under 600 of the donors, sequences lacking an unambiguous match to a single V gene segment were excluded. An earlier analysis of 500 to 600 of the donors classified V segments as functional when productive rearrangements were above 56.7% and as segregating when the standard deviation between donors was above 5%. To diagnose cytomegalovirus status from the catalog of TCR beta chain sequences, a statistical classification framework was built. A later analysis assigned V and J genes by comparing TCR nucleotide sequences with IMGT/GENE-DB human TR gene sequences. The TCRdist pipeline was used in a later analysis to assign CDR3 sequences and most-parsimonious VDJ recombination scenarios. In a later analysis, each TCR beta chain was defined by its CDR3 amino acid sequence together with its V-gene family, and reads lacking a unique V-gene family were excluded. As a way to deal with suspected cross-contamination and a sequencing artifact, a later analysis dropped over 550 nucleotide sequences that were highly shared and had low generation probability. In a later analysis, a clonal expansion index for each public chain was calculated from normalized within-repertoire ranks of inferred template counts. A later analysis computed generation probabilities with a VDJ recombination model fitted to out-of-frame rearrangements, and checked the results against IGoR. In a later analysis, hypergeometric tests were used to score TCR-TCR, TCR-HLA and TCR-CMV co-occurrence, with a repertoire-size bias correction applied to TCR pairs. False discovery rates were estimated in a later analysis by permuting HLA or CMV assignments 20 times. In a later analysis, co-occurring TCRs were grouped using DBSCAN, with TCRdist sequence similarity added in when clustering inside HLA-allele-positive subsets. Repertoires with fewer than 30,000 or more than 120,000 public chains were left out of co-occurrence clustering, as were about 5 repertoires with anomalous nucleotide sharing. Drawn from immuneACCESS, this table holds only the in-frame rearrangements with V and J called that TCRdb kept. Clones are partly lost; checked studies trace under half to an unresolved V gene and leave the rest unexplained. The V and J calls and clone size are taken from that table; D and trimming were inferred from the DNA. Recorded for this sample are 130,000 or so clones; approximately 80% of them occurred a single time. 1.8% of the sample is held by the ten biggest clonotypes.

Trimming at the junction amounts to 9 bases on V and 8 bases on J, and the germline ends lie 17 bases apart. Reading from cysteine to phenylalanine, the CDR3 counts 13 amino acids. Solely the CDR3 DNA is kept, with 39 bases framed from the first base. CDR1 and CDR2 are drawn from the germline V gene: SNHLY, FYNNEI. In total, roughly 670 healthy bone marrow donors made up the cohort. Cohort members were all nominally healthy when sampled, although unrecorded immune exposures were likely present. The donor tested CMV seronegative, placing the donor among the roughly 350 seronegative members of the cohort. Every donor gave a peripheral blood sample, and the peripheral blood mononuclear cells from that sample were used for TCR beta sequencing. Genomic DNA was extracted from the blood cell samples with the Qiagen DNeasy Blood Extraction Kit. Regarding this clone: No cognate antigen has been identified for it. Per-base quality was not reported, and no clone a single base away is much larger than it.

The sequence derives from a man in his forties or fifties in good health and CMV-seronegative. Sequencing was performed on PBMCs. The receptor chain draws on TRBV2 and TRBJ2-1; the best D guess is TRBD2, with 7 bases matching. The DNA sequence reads TGTGCCAGAGGGGGGGGGTTGGGATATGAGCAGTTCTTC. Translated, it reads CARGGGLGYEQFF. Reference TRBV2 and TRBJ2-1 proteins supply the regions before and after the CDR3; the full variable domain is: EPEVTQTPSHQVTQMGQEVILRCVPISNHLYFYWYRQILGQKVEFLVSFYNNEISEKSEIFDDQFSVERPDGSNFTLKIRSTKLEDSAMYFCARGGGLGYEQFFGPGTRLTVL.